This T cell receptor (beta chain) comes out of a study of T cells after yellow fever vaccination. Broader study findings: A secondary response was less intense yet reached its peak sooner, at day 5 versus 15. Detected again after the booster were most primary-vaccination clones, at 95% to 96% CD4 and 80% to 90% CD8. Abundant clonotypes from the bulk population could get into FACS-sorted repertoires as contaminants.

Worth noting for this clonotype: Its antigen is not known.

The CDR3 totals 13 residues. Germline lookup yields CDR1 MNHEY and CDR2 SMNVEV (reference sequence). V was pared by 8 bases and J by 6 bases, with 6 bases of the junction left unmatched. TCR cDNA, made by 5'RACE template switching, carried an added universal primer site and UMIs. MiXCR was run by TCRdb on the 5' RACE reads, yielding one entry per CDR3 protein. The sample includes approximately 160,000 distinct CDR3 sequences, about a tenth seen only once; the top ten take under 40%. The sequencing used CD8+ T cells sorted from PBMCs, collected 45 days after the yellow fever booster vaccination. The receptor was derived from a man aged 18 to 30 who received the YFV17D yellow fever vaccine. V is TRBV27 and J is TRBJ2-4, with 8 positions matching TRBD2. CDR3 DNA: TGTGCCAGCGCCCCGGGGGGGTCAAACATTCAGTACTTC. Its protein is CASAPGGSNIQYF.